The 30 T cell receptor beta chains below come from one sample, sequenced in a study of breast tumors, draining lymph nodes, adjacent tissues. The lymph nodes were axillary draining lymph nodes from breast cancer patients. Via MiXCR, TCRdb re-called the multiplex PCR reads, giving one row per CDR3 protein. The profile covers 150,000 to 250,000 distinct CDR3 sequences, with roughly 29% appearing a single time and about 4.5% taken by the ten largest. Input material: axillary lymph node tissue. The receptors were sampled from a female donor with breast cancer. Some clones in this sample may be carry-over from other donors' samples.

Ten or more counts support this clonotype. The rearrangement uses TRBV4-1 and TRBJ2-6; D is possibly TRBD1 (6 bases). The ends were cut back, 5 bases at V and 2 bases at J, with 10 bases in the middle. Germline values: CDR1 MGHRA, CDR2 YSYEKL. The CDR3 loop spans 15 amino acids. The CDR3 DNA reads TGCGCCAGCAGCTACGGACAGACTGGGGCCAACGTCCTGACTTTC. This sequence encodes CASSYGQTGANVLTF.

This clonotype was counted at least ten times. The chain recombines TRBV11-2 with TRBJ2-7; no firm D call. The length of the CDR3 is 14 residues. The V gene lost 4 bases and the J gene lost 1 base, with 11 bases spanning the gap. Germline values: CDR1 SGHAT, CDR2 FQNNGV. The CDR3 is CASSSDLVSYEQYF. CDR3 nucleotides: TGTGCCAGCAGCTCCGATCTAGTTTCCTACGAGCAGTACTTC.

The J gene is TRBJ1-3, the V gene TRBV9; 7 bases are a match to TRBD1. In germline, CDR1 is SGDLS, CDR2 YYNGEE. Trimming removed 4 bases from V and 0 bases from J; junction bases left unmatched: 1. There are 14 residues in the CDR3. The CDR3 nucleotides are TGTGCCAGCAGCCAGGGGGACTCTGGAAACACCATATATTTT. Translation gives CASSQGDSGNTIYF.

The chain recombines TRBV28 with TRBJ2-7; tentative D call: TRBD2 (6 bases). CDR1 and CDR2 from the germline V gene are MDHEN and SYDVKM. The germline V and J ends were trimmed by 2 bases and 2 bases, with 16 bases remaining between them. The CDR3 consists of 16 residues. The CDR3 reads CASSLRVGGVAYEQYF. CDR3 DNA: TGTGCCAGCAGTTTAAGGGTGGGGGGAGTCGCCTACGAGCAGTACTTC.

With respect to this clonotype: A much larger clone lies a single base off, so this may be a read error. The chain employs TRBV6-5 and TRBJ2-2, with D tentatively TRBD2 (6 bases). CDR1 and CDR2 (germline): MNHEY, SVGAGI. The V end was cut by 6 bases, the J end by 0 bases, with 8 bases between. CDR3 size: 14 residues. CDR3 DNA sequence: TGTGCCAGCAGCCGCGGGGCGAACACCGGGGAGCTGTTTTTT. Translating gives CASSRGANTGELFF.

This clonotype was counted ten times or more. CDR3 sequence (DNA): TGTGCCAGCAGCTCTAGCCCCGGGGGAATGTGGGGTTCTATATTCTACACCTTC. This gives the protein CASSSSPGGMWGSIFYTF. This chain uses TRBV7-9 with TRBJ1-2, with D possibly matching TRBD1 (5 bases). Per the germline V gene, CDR1 is SEHNR and CDR2 is FQNEAQ (reference sequence). This CDR3 is 18 amino acids long. V was clipped by 4 bases and J by 10 bases, with 31 bases between them.

In the case of this clonotype: The junction and the germline gene differ at one end; a read error may be behind it. This chain connects TRBV13 to TRBJ1-4; possibly TRBD1 for D (6 bases). Germline V CDR1 and CDR2: PRHDT, FYEKMQ (reference sequence). CDR3 length equals 19 residues. This CDR3 is CASSLTSRLRPGVNEKPFF. The DNA of the CDR3 is TGTGCCAGCAGCTTAACCTCCAGGCTTCGTCCAGGGGTTAATGAAAAACCGTTCTTT.

J is TRBJ1-2 and V is TRBV29-1; 8 bases map to TRBD1. Germline V gives CDR1 SQVTM, CDR2 ANQGSEA. With V trimmed by 6 bases and J by 12 bases, 9 bases remained unmatched. CDR3 length: 11 residues. CDR3 region: CSVGDRGGNTF. DNA for the CDR3: TGCAGCGTGGGAGACAGGGGTGGAAACACCTTC.

This clonotype has a count of ten or more. This rearrangement joins TRBV20-1 to TRBJ1-3; D ambiguous. The CDR3 sequence is 15 residues long. The V end lost 3 bases, the J end lost 0 bases, and 12 bases lay between the germline ends. Per germline, CDR1 DFQATT and CDR2 SNEGSKA (reference sequence). CDR3 sequence (DNA): TGCAGTGCTAGCCGGACCTCGAGCTCTGGAAACACCATATATTTT. Amino acid sequence: CSASRTSSSGNTIYF.

This clonotype has only a few counts. A much larger clone differs from this one at a single base, so this may be a read error. The chain employs TRBV5-5 and TRBJ1-4, with unresolved D. The V and J ends lost 0 bases and 8 bases respectively, with 8 bases between them. Per germline, CDR1 SGHKS and CDR2 YYEKEE (reference sequence). The CDR3 consists of 13 residues. CDR3 residues: CASSLVGAEKLFF. Here the CDR3 DNA reads TGTGCCAGCAGCTTGGTGGGCGCGGAAAAACTGTTTTTT.

Points on this clonotype: A read error may account for a junction end that differs from germline. The rearrangement uses TRBV7-2 and TRBJ2-3, with D possibly matching TRBD2 (5 bases). The CDR3 contains 15 residues. Germline loops: CDR1 SGHTA, CDR2 FQGNSA. The CDR3 DNA sequence: TGCGCCAGCAGCTTGGGGAGAGCCCCCGGAGATACGCAGTATTTT. Amino acids: CASSLGRAPGDTQYF.

This clonotype was detected only a few times. The chain joins TRBV5-5 to TRBJ1-2; the D is unclear. The CDR3 sequence is 15 residues long. Germline CDR1 and CDR2: SGHKS and YYEKEE (reference sequence). Trimming removed 3 bases at V and 4 bases at J, with 16 bases between. CDR3 coding DNA: TGTGCCAGCAGCTCTAGCCTCGCACCCGTCTATGGCTACACCTTC. It specifies CASSSSLAPVYGYTF.

About this clonotype: Just one base apart from a much larger clone, this may be a read error. The chain recombines TRBV19 with TRBJ2-1; D is unresolved. Germline V gene sequence: CDR1 LNHDA, CDR2 SQIVND (reference sequence). The CDR3 is 11 amino acids. The chain's CDR3 is CASGRSPPQLF. In nucleotides, the CDR3 is TGTGCCAGTGGACGGTCCCCGCCTCAACTCTTC.

The rearrangement links TRBV19 to TRBJ2-3, with 9 bases lining up with TRBD2. The CDR3 sequence is 15 residues long. J lost 5 bases, V lost 2 bases, and 5 bases had no gene match. Germline values: CDR1 LNHDA, CDR2 SQIVND (reference sequence). CDR3 DNA: TGTGCCAGTAGTATATCAGCGGGGGGAGGAGATACGCAGTATTTT. Amino acids: CASSISAGGGDTQYF.

This clonotype was picked up a small number of times. A clone one base away is much larger, so this may be a read error. This rearrangement joins TRBV5-1 to TRBJ1-3; TRBD1 agrees at 7 bases. Per germline, CDR1 SGHRS and CDR2 YFSETQ. The CDR3 contains 17 residues. V was clipped by 4 bases and J by 2 bases; unmatched bases: 12. CDR3 sequence (DNA): TGCGCCAGCAGCGAGGACAGGTGGGGGTTCGCTGGAAACACCATATATTTT. Amino acids: CASSEDRWGFAGNTIYF.

With respect to this clonotype: This is likely a read error, given that the CDR3 carries no conserved phenylalanine or tryptophan at its end. It is unclear where the CDR3 begins or ends on the DNA, so no DNA is shown, and the CDR3 is as TCRdb lists it. This chain links TRBV12-3 or TRBV12-4 with TRBJ2-7; TRBD2 reflects the table's D call only, with no check against the DNA. With termini counted, the CDR3 has 16 amino acids. The chain's CDR3 is CASSPTSGRSSPTSST.

The V call is TRBV19, the J call TRBJ2-1, with a tentative D call TRBD1 (6 bases). V lost 6 bases, J lost 6 bases, and 12 bases lay in between. Per germline, CDR1 LNHDA and CDR2 SQIVND (reference sequence). CDR3 size: 13 residues. The CDR3: CASRMGALNEQFF. CDR3 sequence (DNA): TGTGCCAGTAGAATGGGGGCCCTCAATGAGCAGTTCTTC.

This clonotype has at least ten counts. The J gene is TRBJ2-3, the V gene TRBV2; the D gene is possibly TRBD2 (5 bases). V was trimmed by 1 base and J by 2 bases, leaving 10 bases between them. Germline V gives CDR1 SNHLY, CDR2 FYNNEI. This CDR3 region has 15 residues. CDR3 coding DNA: TGTGCCAGCAGTGAAGGAGGGCCCCTCACAGATACGCAGTATTTT. Protein sequence: CASSEGGPLTDTQYF.

Notes on this clonotype: This CDR3 is missing its conserved last phenylalanine or tryptophan, likely due to a read error. The chain joins TRBV5-8 to TRBJ1-3; D is ambiguous. Gene TRBJ1-6 matches the end of the DNA better, so the J call may be wrong. CDR3 length: 9 amino acids. Germline values: CDR1 SGHTS, CDR2 YDEGEE. The CDR3 region has the DNA TGTGCCAGCAGCGCGGGACTCCACTCT. Translation: CASSAGLHS.

This clonotype was recorded a few times. Given a much more abundant clone one base away, this may be a read error. J is TRBJ1-3 and V is TRBV6-5; TRBD1 is a possible D gene (6 bases). Per germline, CDR1 MNHEY and CDR2 SVGAGI. CDR3 size: 15 residues. Trimming took off 10 bases at V and 0 bases at J, with 16 bases between the two ends. The CDR3 DNA reads TGTGCCACCAGCCCCGACAGGAGCTCTGGAAACACCATATATTTT. This codes for CATSPDRSSGNTIYF.

This clonotype occurred a few times. V and J are TRBV20-1 and TRBJ1-5; D not resolved. The CDR3 is made up of 13 amino acids. V lost 5 bases and J 6 bases, leaving 14 bases between the germline ends. Germline values: CDR1 DFQATT, CDR2 SNEGSKA (reference sequence). The CDR3 nucleotides are TGCAGTGCTCAGTCCTCTCTGGGTCAGCCCCAGCATTTT. It yields the protein CSAQSSLGQPQHF.

This clonotype is a singleton in its sample. The CDR3, as DNA: TGTGCCAGCAGTGAACAGGGGGCCCTAGGGGAAAAACTGTTTTTT. Its protein product is CASSEQGALGEKLFF. The rearrangement links TRBV6-1 to TRBJ1-4; TRBD1 matches 8 bases. Germline assignment: CDR1 MNHNS and CDR2 SASEGT. V trimming: 2 bases; J trimming: 8 bases; junction bases outside the gene matches: 7. This CDR3 region has 15 residues.

Many counts were recorded for this clonotype. With a much larger clone just one base away, this may be a read error. The chain uses TRBV11-3 and TRBJ2-5; 7 nucleotides line up with TRBD2. The CDR3 loop spans 17 amino acids. Looked up from germline, CDR1 is SGHNT and CDR2 is YENEEA. V gave up 1 base and J gave up 5 bases; unmatched junction bases: 13. For the CDR3, the DNA is TGTGCCAGCAGCTTAGGGGGGACTACCGGGAGTGATGAGACCCAGTACTTC. It yields the protein CASSLGGTTGSDETQYF.

This clonotype was recorded many times. This chain connects TRBV20-1 to TRBJ2-2; 10 nucleotides agree with TRBD2. Germline CDR1 is DFQATT and CDR2 is SNEGSKA (reference sequence). The V segment lost 6 bases and the J segment 4 bases; nucleotides outside the gene matches: 11. The CDR3 is 16 amino acids. This CDR3 reads CSARHSGRGVTGELFF. CDR3 nucleotides: TGCAGTGCCAGACACAGCGGGAGGGGCGTCACCGGGGAGCTGTTTTTT.

This clonotype was seen at least ten times. This sequence joins TRBV11-2 and TRBJ2-2; the D gene is possibly TRBD1 (6 bases). The V and J ends lost 8 bases and 3 bases respectively, with 10 bases between them. This CDR3 contains 13 residues. Germline CDR1 reads SGHAT; CDR2 reads FQNNGV. CDR3 residues: CASVSGDTGELFF. CDR3 coding DNA: TGTGCCAGCGTCTCAGGGGACACCGGGGAGCTGTTTTTT.

Of note for this clonotype: Just one base apart from a much larger clone, this may be a read error. The rearrangement joins TRBV20-1 to TRBJ2-5; tentative D call: TRBD2 (6 bases). Trimming took off 3 bases at V and 1 base at J, with 18 bases between the two ends. This CDR3 is built from 16 residues. Germline values: CDR1 DFQATT, CDR2 SNEGSKA (reference sequence). CDR3 sequence: CSASWTTRKAQETQYF. The CDR3 DNA is TGCAGTGCTAGCTGGACTACCCGGAAGGCCCAAGAGACCCAGTACTTC.

This clonotype was observed at least ten times. This chain joins TRBV12-3 or TRBV12-4 and TRBJ1-2; 8 bases map to TRBD1. After removal of 2 bases from V and 4 bases from J, the junction contained 3 bases not matched to a gene. The CDR3 covers 14 residues. This chain's CDR3 is CASSLLGQVYGYTF. As DNA, the CDR3 is TGTGCCAGCAGTTTACTGGGACAGGTCTATGGCTACACCTTC.

This clonotype was observed many times. CDR3: CASSLNRVPDTQYF. The CDR3 DNA reads TGTGCCAGCAGCTTGAACAGGGTCCCAGATACGCAGTATTTT. The chain couples TRBV7-2 to TRBJ2-3; D possibly corresponds to TRBD1 (6 bases). This CDR3 is built from 14 residues. Germline lookup yields CDR1 SGHTA and CDR2 FQGNSA. Trimming took 3 bases from V and 4 from J, leaving 11 bases between them.

The DNA for the CDR3 is TGTGCCAGTAGTCATGGGACAGTTTATAATTCACCCCTCCACTTT. It yields the protein CASSHGTVYNSPLHF. The V gene is TRBV19, the J gene TRBJ1-6; 7 bases agree with TRBD1. CDR3 length equals 15 residues. The germline V gene encodes CDR1 LNHDA and CDR2 SQIVND (reference sequence). V shed 5 bases, J shed 4 bases, and the junction held 5 bases outside the gene matches.

With regard to this clonotype: Because it lacks the conserved phenylalanine or tryptophan at the end, this CDR3 is likely a read error. The chain recombines TRBV20-1 with TRBJ2-7, with 9 positions matching TRBD1. Germline trimming cut 6 bases from V and 6 bases from J; bases unmatched to any gene: 15. CDR3 size: 15 residues. From germline, CDR1 is DFQATT and CDR2 SNEGSKA (reference sequence). The CDR3 loop is CSALPPGQGTSEQYL. The CDR3 region has the DNA TGCAGTGCCCTACCCCCGGGACAGGGTACTAGCGAGCAGTACCTC.